The T cell receptor (beta chain) under discussion was sequenced for a study of control samples from healthy donors and cancer patients. Profiling relied on immunoSEQ multiplex PCR, and the TCRdb table lists in-frame clones only, not all of them. The data show 60,000 to 75,000 clones, approximately 84% seen once. V gave up 5 bases and J gave up 4 bases, with 15 bases separating them. Germline V gene data show CDR1 as LNHDA and CDR2 as SQIVND (reference sequence). The CDR3 is 15 residues long. The chain couples TRBV19 to TRBJ1-3; tentatively, D is TRBD1 (5 bases). The specimen was blood. The sequence derives from a man in his fifties or sixties in good health. The CDR3 DNA reads as TGTGCCAGTAGTTTTGCCGGGACCATAGGAAACACCATATATTTT. This gives the protein CASSFAGTIGNTIYF.